This T cell receptor (beta chain) was recovered during a study of shared clonotypes between healthy human individuals. Study-wide context: Those who served as donors were two women and a few men between the ages of 18 and 49. There were three CD4 naive, three CD4 memory, two CD8 naive and one CD8 memory plates per donor.

Libraries were prepared by immunoSEQ multiplex PCR; TCRdb keeps only in-frame clonotypes and omits some of them. The sample lists roughly 1,100,000 clones; around four fifths were seen once. A few counts support this clone. The antigen is undetermined. Overall study findings and caveats: It was the non-shared clonotypes that had lower generation probabilities than clonotypes shared by all four donors.

The origin of this receptor is a man aged 18 to 30 in good health. The source material was memory CD4+ T cells sorted from blood. The subset: CD45RA-negative fraction.

The CDR3 DNA reads TGTGCCTGGAATGGGGGGCTGGAGACCCAGTACTTC. It specifies CAWNGGLETQYF. The chain has TRBV30 and TRBJ2-5; D may match TRBD1 or TRBD2 (6 bases each). The V end was cut by 4 bases, the J end by 5 bases, with 11 bases between. The CDR3 has 12 amino acids. Germline V gene data show CDR1 as GTSNPN and CDR2 as SVGIG (reference sequence).